Listed below are T cell receptor beta chains from one sample, sequenced in a study of human T cells and chemical hapten exposure. Each CDR3 protein is one row after TCRdb ran MiXCR on the RACE reads. The repertoire has a few hundred thousand distinct CDR3 sequences, just under 6.5% of them found once; the top ten carry about 5.6%. The sequencing here drew on whole blood, taken in connection with sensitization to the hapten diphenylcyclopropenone (DPC). The receptors originated from a woman between 18 and 30 years old with alopecia areata. Some clones in this sample may be carry-over from other donors' samples. Both conserved end residues are part of each CDR3. The D gene is left open where the match is weak. For some rows the clone size is stated as once, few or many, or as a class when expanded; others skip it.

>.|TRBJ2-3|TRBV7-6|many
TGTGCCAGCAGCCCCTATGGGCCATATAGCACAGATACGCAGTATTTT
CASSPYGPYSTDTQYF
>.|TRBJ1-5|TRBV7-8|.
TGTGCCAGCAGCTTATGGGGCAGGGGTAGCAATCAGCCCCAGCATTTT
CASSLWGRGSNQPQHF
>.|TRBJ1-4|TRBV4-1|many
TGCGCCAGCAGCCCATACAGGAAGAAGGTGGAAGAACTGTTTTTT
CASSPYRKKVEELFF
>.|TRBJ2-7|TRBV15|.
TGTGCCACCAGCAGAGATATCACTTACGAGCAGTACTTC
CATSRDITYEQYF
>.|TRBJ2-1|TRBV4-1|many
TGCGCCAGCAGCCCCGGCCGGGGGTACAATGAGCAGTTCTTC
CASSPGRGYNEQFF
>.|TRBJ1-5|TRBV18|.
TGTGCCAGCTCACCTCAACAGGGCATACATAGCAATCAGCCCCAGCATTTT
CASSPQQGIHSNQPQHF
>TRBD2|TRBJ2-1|TRBV10-3|many
TGTGCCATCTCTGGACTAGCGGGGGGTTCTCGCGGGCAGTTCTTC
CAISGLAGGSRGQFF
>.|TRBJ1-4|TRBV4-3|few
TGCGCCAGCAGCCAAGGGTCGCGAAGGGATAGTGAAAAACTGTTTTTT
CASSQGSRRDSEKLFF
>.|TRBJ2-2|TRBV5-1|.
TGCGCCAGCAAAGGGGAGGCGAACACCGGGGAGCTGTTTTTT
CASKGEANTGELFF
>.|TRBJ1-6|TRBV6-2/TRBV6-3|many
TGTGCCAGCAGTTTCTTTCCAGAGGAGGAAAATTCACCCCTCCACTTT
CASSFFPEEENSPLHF
>TRBD1|TRBJ1-2|TRBV6-5|many
TGTGCCAGCAGTTACCGGGACAGGACCTATGGCTACACCTTC
CASSYRDRTYGYTF
>.|TRBJ2-1|TRBV5-4|many
TGTGCCAGCAGCTTGGGGCAGCGCGAGCAGTTCTTC
CASSLGQREQFF
>TRBD1|TRBJ1-4|TRBV7-9|.
TGTGCCAGCAGCCCCGGGACAGGAAGGGGTGAAAAACTGTTTTTT
CASSPGTGRGEKLFF
>.|TRBJ1-6|TRBV2|many
TGTGCCAGCACCGTTATAGGTCCGAATAATTCACCCCTCCACTTT
CASTVIGPNNSPLHF
>.|TRBJ2-7|TRBV12-3/TRBV12-4|few
TGTGCCAGCAGCTCAGGACTGAGATACGAGCAGTACTTC
CASSSGLRYEQYF
>TRBD2|TRBJ2-3|TRBV25-1|once
TGTGCCAGCAGCTCCCAAGGGCGGGGGGCAGGAGATACGCAGTATTTT
CASSSQGRGAGDTQYF
>TRBD2|TRBJ2-1|TRBV5-1|many
TGCGCCAGCAGCTCATTATACACTAGCGGGGGAGATGAGCAGTTCTTC
CASSSLYTSGGDEQFF
>.|TRBJ1-2|TRBV12-3/TRBV12-4|few
TGTGCCAGCAGTTCGGGGTCGGTGGAGGGCTACACCTTC
CASSSGSVEGYTF
>TRBD2|TRBJ2-3|TRBV20-1|many
TGCAGTGCGGGGACTAGCGCAGATACGCAGTATTTT
CSAGTSADTQYF
>.|TRBJ2-3|TRBV19|few
TGTGCCAGTGGGGGGGACACAGTAAGCACAGATACGCAGTATTTT
CASGGDTVSTDTQYF
>.|TRBJ1-6|TRBV6-2/TRBV6-3|many
TGTGCCAGCAGTAGAGACATCCAAGGTTCACCCCTCCACTTT
CASSRDIQGSPLHF
>.|TRBJ1-5|TRBV27|many
TGTGCCAGCAGTCCCCAATCCCCTCGAAGAGGGGGCAATCAGCCCCAGCATTTT
CASSPQSPRRGGNQPQHF
>.|TRBJ1-1|TRBV12-3/TRBV12-4|many
TGTGCCAGCAGTCCCACAGGGACAACTGAAGCTTTCTTT
CASSPTGTTEAFF
>.|TRBJ2-3|TRBV11-2|.
TGTGCCAGCAGCCCGACCAACCCCCTGGGGGGCACAGATACGCAGTATTTT
CASSPTNPLGGTDTQYF
>.|TRBJ2-1|TRBV28|many
TGTGCCAGCAGTGGAGGGACCGACCAGTTCTTC
CASSGGTDQFF
>.|TRBJ2-1|TRBV3-1|.
TGTGCCAGCAGCCAAGATGGGGGCAATGAGCAGTTCTTC
CASSQDGGNEQFF
>.|TRBJ2-3|TRBV12-3/TRBV12-4|.
TGTGCCAGCAGTTTAGAGCAGACCCCGGGCTTGGATACGCAGTATTTT
CASSLEQTPGLDTQYF
>.|TRBJ2-2|TRBV7-2|.
TGTGCCAGCAGCATCAAGCGGCGGACTTTGGGCGGGGAGCTGTTTTTT
CASSIKRRTLGGELFF
>.|TRBJ1-1|TRBV20-1|many
TGCAGTGCTAGAGTCACGGGGGCCGGGACTGAAGCTTTCTTT
CSARVTGAGTEAFF
>.|TRBJ1-2|TRBV7-9|.
TGTGCCAGCAGCCGAGGGCCAAGCCAGGGAGGCTACACCTTC
CASSRGPSQGGYTF
>.|TRBJ2-4|TRBV4-2|.
TGTGCCAGCAGCCAAGATCGCGCTAGTGGTTTCCTTCAGTACTTC
CASSQDRASGFLQYF
>TRBD1|TRBJ2-1|TRBV6-2/TRBV6-3|.
TGTGCCAGCAGTTCAACCGGGACAGGGAGGAATGAGCAGTTCTTC
CASSSTGTGRNEQFF
>.|TRBJ2-7|TRBV4-3|.
TGCGCCAGCAGCCAGGTTACAGGGCCCTTGAATAGGGAGCAGTACTTC
CASSQVTGPLNREQYF
>.|TRBJ2-7|TRBV10-3|many
TGTGCCATCAGTGCGAAGAGGGACGAGCAGTACTTC
CAISAKRDEQYF
>TRBD2|TRBJ2-3|TRBV3-1|.
TGTGCCAGCATCCTAGCGGTACCTACAGATACGCAGTATTTT
CASILAVPTDTQYF
>.|TRBJ2-1|TRBV20-1|many
TGCAGTGCTAGAGATTTGGCTAGCGATAGGAATGAGCAGTTCTTC
CSARDLASDRNEQFF
>.|TRBJ1-5|TRBV6-1|many
TGTGCCAGCAGTGAGGTTGGTTGGGGAAATCAGCCCCAGCATTTT
CASSEVGWGNQPQHF
>.|TRBJ1-6|TRBV7-2|many
TGTGCCAGCAGCCTCCGGCAGTCCGCTAATTCACCCCTCCACTTT
CASSLRQSANSPLHF
>.|TRBJ1-5|TRBV19|many
TGTGCCAGTACTGAGATGTCCGCGGGGTCGGGGCAGCCCCAGCATTTT
CASTEMSAGSGQPQHF
>.|TRBJ2-1|TRBV5-1|.
TGCGCCAGCAGCTTATACTCGGGCAGCAATGAGCAGTTCTTC
CASSLYSGSNEQFF
>.|TRBJ1-1|TRBV7-2|many
TGTGCCAGCAGCCTTGACAGGTTAGGTACTGAAGCTTTCTTT
CASSLDRLGTEAFF
>.|TRBJ2-5|TRBV18|many
TGTGCCAGCTCACGGGGGGCTGAGACCCAGTACTTC
CASSRGAETQYF
>.|TRBJ2-3|TRBV14|.
TGTGCCAGCAGCCAACGAACAGATACGCAGTATTTT
CASSQRTDTQYF
>.|TRBJ2-1|TRBV6-2/TRBV6-3|.
TGTGCCAGCAGTCCGCTCTTGGGTACTACCTACAATGAGCAGTTCTTC
CASSPLLGTTYNEQFF
>.|TRBJ1-1|TRBV7-3|.
TGTGCCAGCAGACCCCGAAAGGATAGTCCTGAAGCTTTCTTT
CASRPRKDSPEAFF
>TRBD1|TRBJ2-5|TRBV2|few
TGTGCCAGCACCTCACAGGGGGCGGTGGAGACCCAGTACTTC
CASTSQGAVETQYF
>TRBD1|TRBJ1-6|TRBV4-1|few
TGCGCCAGCAGCCAAGTGGTGGGGGACAGGGGATTGTATAATTCACCCCTCCACTTT
CASSQVVGDRGLYNSPLHF
>.|TRBJ1-6|TRBV28|.
TGTGCCAGCAGTCCCTTGACAGCCTATAATTCACCCCTCCACTTT
CASSPLTAYNSPLHF
>.|TRBJ2-7|TRBV4-3|.
TGCGCCAGCAGCCAACGCGTTCGGGGGGAGCAGTACTTC
CASSQRVRGEQYF
>TRBD1|TRBJ1-1|TRBV29-1|many
TGCAGCGTATCCAGGGGACAGGCTAACACTGAAGCTTTCTTT
CSVSRGQANTEAFF
>.|TRBJ2-1|TRBV15|few
TGTGCCACCAGCAGAGAAAGTGTGGCGGGGGCCGAGCAGTTCTTC
CATSRESVAGAEQFF
>.|TRBJ1-2|TRBV29-1|.
TGCAGCGTTGAAGGCCAGTATGGCTACACCTTC
CSVEGQYGYTF
>TRBD1|TRBJ1-2|TRBV5-1|many
TGCGCCAGCAGCTGGGGGACAGGGAGCAACTATGGCTACACCTTC
CASSWGTGSNYGYTF
>TRBD1|TRBJ1-6|TRBV11-2|few
TGTGCCAGCAGCTTGACAGGGGGCTTGGGTTCACCCCTCCACTTT
CASSLTGGLGSPLHF
>.|TRBJ1-5|TRBV6-2/TRBV6-3|many
TGTGCCAGCAGTTCCCGCGGAAGTGGCAATCAGCCCCAGCATTTT
CASSSRGSGNQPQHF
>TRBD1|TRBJ2-1|TRBV27|few
TGTGCCAGCAGCCTCTTGACAGGGCATAATGAGCAGTTCTTC
CASSLLTGHNEQFF
>.|TRBJ1-2|TRBV28|many
TGTGCCAGCAGTTTAGTCGGGGGCTATGGCTACACCTTC
CASSLVGGYGYTF
>.|TRBJ1-5|TRBV6-5|many
TGTGCCAGCAGCTACGCTGGGAGCGGTCAGCCCCAGCATTTT
CASSYAGSGQPQHF
>.|TRBJ1-4|TRBV18|many
TGTGCCAGCGCTACGGAGGGGTATTTCGGGAAACTGTTTTTT
CASATEGYFGKLFF